This TCR beta chain was retrieved from a study of blood T cell repertoires in COVID-19 (dated by TCRdb to 2018 to 2020). Context from the whole study: Samples from collaborators originated in the United States, Italy and Spain and spanned both the acute and convalescent phases of COVID-19. The prospective study material was composed of cDNA or gDNA derived from T cells, B-cell-depleted T cells, or PBMCs. Subjects who had been exposed to COVID-19, were actively infected with it, or had recovered from it provided the deeply sampled blood TCRbeta repertoires that made up the dataset. The repertoires were released in a freely available public database intended as a resource for research on the immune response to SARS-CoV-2. Samples were obtained from the ongoing ImmuneRACE study (first 160 participants) and from about 1,300 subjects provided by 6 global collaborators. Sample metadata almost always included a de-identified subject ID, COVID-19 status, age in years and sex. Where HLA class I and class II types were available, the types were taken from metadata supplied by the sample provider, not from assay-based typing. The study at large found these results: The amount of clinical and demographic metadata varied by source and participant and was provided uncurated.

Whole blood was collected in K2EDTA tubes by collaborating institutions according to the institutions' own protocols. For TCRbeta analysis, collaborator samples were shipped as frozen whole blood, as isolated PBMCs, or as DNA extracted from either sample type. TCRbeta CDR3 regions were amplified from genomic DNA using the immunoSEQ Assay, a bias-controlled multiplex PCR. In the authors' own workflow: Within the assay, amplification of reference gene primers was used to estimate how many nucleated cells each sample contained. To quantify the absolute abundance of each unique TCRbeta CDR3 rearrangement, sequence reads were collapsed and filtered. For each sample, productive Simpson clonality was calculated as the square root of Simpson's diversity index over productive rearrangements. Here the immuneACCESS table is served through TCRdb, limited to in-frame sequences with V and J called. Missing clones are a known gap in these copies; in checked studies unresolved V genes cover under half, and the rest lacks a known reason. V, J and clone size are those of that table, while D and trimming were read from the DNA. The sample table records 250,000 to 300,000 clones; around 88% of these occur just once. Together, the top ten hold roughly 5.8% of the sample.

The CDR3 runs 13 amino acids, cysteine and phenylalanine included. Of all the DNA, just the CDR3 is kept, 39 bases in frame from base 1. CDR1 and CDR2 are read off the germline V gene (reference sequence) as SEHNR and FQNEAQ. Between the V and J ends, shortened by 1 base and 4 bases respectively, the junction contains 7 bases. This clone was recorded a few times. Its target antigen remains unknown. Base qualities were left out, and no much larger clone turns up one base away. The sequence joins TRBV7-9 to TRBJ2-5; the D gene is not confidently resolved. The receptor's source is an elderly man with acute or convalescent COVID-19. The specimen was peripheral blood. The nucleotide sequence is TGTGCCAGCAGCTTAGATCCAGTAGAGACCCAGTACTTC. Its protein product is CASSLDPVETQYF. The full variable domain, with segments outside the CDR3 supplied by the reference TRBV7-9 and TRBJ2-5 proteins, appears as DTGVSQNPRHKITKRGQNVTFRCDPISEHNRLYWYRQTLGQGPEFLTYFQNEAQLEKSRLLSDRFSAERPKGSFSTLEIQRTEQGDSAMYLCASSLDPVETQYFGPGTRLLVL.